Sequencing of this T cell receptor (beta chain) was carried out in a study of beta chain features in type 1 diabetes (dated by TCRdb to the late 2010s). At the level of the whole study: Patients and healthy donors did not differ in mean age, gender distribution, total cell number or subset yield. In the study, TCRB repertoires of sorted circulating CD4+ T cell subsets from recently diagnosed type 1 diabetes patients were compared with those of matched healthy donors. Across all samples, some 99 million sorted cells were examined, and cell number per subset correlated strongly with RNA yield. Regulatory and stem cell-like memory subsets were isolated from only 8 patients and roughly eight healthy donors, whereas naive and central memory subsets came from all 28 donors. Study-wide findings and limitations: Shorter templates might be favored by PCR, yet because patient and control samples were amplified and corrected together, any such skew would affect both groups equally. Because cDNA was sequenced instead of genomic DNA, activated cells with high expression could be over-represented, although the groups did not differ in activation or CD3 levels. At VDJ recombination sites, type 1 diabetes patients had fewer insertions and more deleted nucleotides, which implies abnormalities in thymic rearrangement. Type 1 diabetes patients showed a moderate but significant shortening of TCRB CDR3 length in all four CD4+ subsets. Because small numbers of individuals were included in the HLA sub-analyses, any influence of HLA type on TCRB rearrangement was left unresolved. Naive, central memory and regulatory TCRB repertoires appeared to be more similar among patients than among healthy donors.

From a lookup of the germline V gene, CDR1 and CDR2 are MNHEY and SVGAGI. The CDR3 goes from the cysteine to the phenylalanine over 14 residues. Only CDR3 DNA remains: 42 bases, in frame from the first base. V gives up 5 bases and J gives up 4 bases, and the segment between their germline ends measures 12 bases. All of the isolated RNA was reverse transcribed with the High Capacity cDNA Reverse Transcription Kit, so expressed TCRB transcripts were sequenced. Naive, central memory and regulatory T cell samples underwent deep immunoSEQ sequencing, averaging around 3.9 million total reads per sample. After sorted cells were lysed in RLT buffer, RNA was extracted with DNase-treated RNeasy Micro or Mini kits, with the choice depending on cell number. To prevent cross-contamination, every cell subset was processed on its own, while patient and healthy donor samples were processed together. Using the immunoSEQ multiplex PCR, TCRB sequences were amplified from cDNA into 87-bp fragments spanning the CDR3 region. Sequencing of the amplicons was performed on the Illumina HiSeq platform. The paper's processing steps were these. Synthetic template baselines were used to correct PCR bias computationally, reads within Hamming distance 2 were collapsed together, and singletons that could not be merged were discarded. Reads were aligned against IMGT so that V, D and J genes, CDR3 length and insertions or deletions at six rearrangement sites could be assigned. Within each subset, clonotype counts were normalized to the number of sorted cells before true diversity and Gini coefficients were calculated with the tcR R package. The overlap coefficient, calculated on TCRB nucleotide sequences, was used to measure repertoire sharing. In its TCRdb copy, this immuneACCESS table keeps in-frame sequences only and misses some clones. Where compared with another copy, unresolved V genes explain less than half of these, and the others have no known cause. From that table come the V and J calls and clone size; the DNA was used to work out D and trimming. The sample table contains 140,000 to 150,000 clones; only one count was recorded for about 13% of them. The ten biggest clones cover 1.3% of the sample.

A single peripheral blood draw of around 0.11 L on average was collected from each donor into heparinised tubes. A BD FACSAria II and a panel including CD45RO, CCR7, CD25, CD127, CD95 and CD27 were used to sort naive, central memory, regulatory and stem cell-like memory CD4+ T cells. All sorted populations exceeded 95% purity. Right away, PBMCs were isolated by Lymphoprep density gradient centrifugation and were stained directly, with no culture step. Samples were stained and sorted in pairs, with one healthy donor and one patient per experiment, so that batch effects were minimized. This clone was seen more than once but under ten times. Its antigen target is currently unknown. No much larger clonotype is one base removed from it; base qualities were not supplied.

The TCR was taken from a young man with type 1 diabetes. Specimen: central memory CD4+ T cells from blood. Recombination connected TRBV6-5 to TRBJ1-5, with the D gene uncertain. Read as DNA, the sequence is TGTGCCAGCAGTGCCGACGGGAGGAATCAGCCCCAGCATTTT. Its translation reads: CASSADGRNQPQHF.